Each of the 30 T cell receptor beta chains below was sequenced from the same sample in a study of T cell changes during pregnancy in multiple sclerosis. Profiled with immunoSEQ multiplex PCR; TCRdb holds only in-frame clones, not every one. The sample carries tens of thousands of clones, roughly 90% recorded once. The sequencing here drew on CD4+ T cells from peripheral blood mononuclear cells, taken in the third trimester of pregnancy. Receptors were obtained from a female donor with multiple sclerosis, enrolled in a pregnancy study.

This chain uses TRBV7-2 with TRBJ2-7; 10 bases agree with TRBD2. Germline V gene sequence: CDR1 SGHTA, CDR2 FQGNSA. The CDR3 extends over 18 amino acids. V lost 1 base to trimming and J lost 3 bases; unmatched junction nucleotides: 12. DNA of the CDR3: TGTGCCAGCAGCTTAGTGCCAGCGGGAGGGCCTGTAAGCTACGAGCAGTACTTC. Translated: CASSLVPAGGPVSYEQYF.

Points on this clone: No DNA is shown, since the ends of the CDR3 on it are uncertain; the CDR3 is the one TCRdb lists. CDR3 residues: CATNRDRFGAGELFF. The chain is built from TRBV15 and TRBJ2-2; TRBD1, the table's D call, lacks a check against the DNA. Germline V CDR1 and CDR2: LNHNV, YYDKDF (reference sequence). The CDR3 is made up of 15 amino acids, end residues included.

The chain joins TRBV28 to TRBJ1-1, with a possible D match to TRBD1 (6 bases). V was pared by 5 bases and J by 10 bases, with 23 bases between. Germline CDR1 MDHEN, CDR2 SYDVKM. There are 15 residues in the CDR3. CDR3 in amino acids: CASSPPFGQRRLAFF. In DNA, the CDR3 is TGTGCCAGCAGTCCACCCTTCGGACAGAGACGTTTAGCTTTCTTT.

The chain joins TRBV29-1 to TRBJ1-1, with no clear D. Looked up from germline, CDR1 is SQVTM and CDR2 is ANQGSEA. V was cut by 2 bases and J by 5 bases, with 6 bases left in between. The CDR3 is 11 residues long. The CDR3 sequence: CSVERVTEAFF. DNA of the CDR3: TGCAGCGTTGAAAGAGTAACTGAAGCTTTCTTT.

A word on this clone: Other DNA sequences in this specimen translate into the identical CDR3. This sequence joins TRBV9 and TRBJ2-2, with 7 bases aligning to TRBD1. Germline V gives CDR1 SGDLS, CDR2 YYNGEE. The CDR3 covers 16 residues. The V and J ends lost 8 bases and 4 bases, in that order; junction bases with no gene match: 14. The CDR3 here is CASSFRQGMGTGELFF. The CDR3 coding sequence is TGTGCCAGTAGCTTTAGACAGGGAATGGGCACCGGGGAGCTGTTTTTT.

The CDR3 spells CASSLGQGLGGYTF. CDR3 bases: TGCGCCAGCAGCCTCGGACAGGGTCTCGGTGGCTACACCTTC. The J gene is TRBJ1-2, the V gene TRBV5-1, with 8 nucleotides matching TRBD1. This CDR3 is built from 14 residues. The ends lost 4 bases at V and 7 bases at J; junction bases unmatched: 9. CDR1 and CDR2 (germline): SGHRS, YFSETQ.

The gene calls are TRBV5-1 and TRBJ2-2; 8 bases agree with TRBD2. The CDR3 length is 15 residues. The ends lost 3 bases at V and 5 bases at J; junction bases unmatched: 6. Looked up from germline, CDR1 is SGHRS and CDR2 is YFSETQ. CDR3 region: CASSYIAGSTGELFF. The CDR3 DNA is TGCGCCAGCAGCTACATAGCGGGAAGTACCGGGGAGCTGTTTTTT.

The DNA of the CDR3 is TGTGCCAGTAGTACCGGGGATTCGCGGCTCTATGGCTACACCTTC. It is translated as CASSTGDSRLYGYTF. The chain couples TRBV19 to TRBJ1-2; D gene uncertain. The CDR3 consists of 15 residues. V was shortened by 4 bases and J by 4 bases, with 16 bases between the two germline ends. The germline V gene encodes CDR1 LNHDA and CDR2 SQIVND (reference sequence).

This sequence joins TRBV7-6 and TRBJ2-3; the D gene is possibly TRBD2 (5 bases). This CDR3 is built from 15 residues. Germline values: CDR1 SGHVS, CDR2 FNYEAQ. V lost 4 bases and J lost 2, with 13 bases in between. The CDR3 spells CASSSRSGNTDTQYF. DNA of the CDR3: TGTGCCAGCAGCTCGCGCTCGGGGAACACAGATACGCAGTATTTT.

In DNA, the CDR3 is TGTGCCAGCAGCAGCCCGGGACTAGCGGGAGGAAGCTCCTACAATGAGCAGTTCTTC. Translation gives CASSSPGLAGGSSYNEQFF. This chain connects TRBV5-8 to TRBJ2-1, with 15 bases matching TRBD2. The germline V gene has CDR1 SGHTS and CDR2 YDEGEE. The V and J ends lost 4 bases and 0 bases, in that order; junction bases with no gene match: 8. This CDR3 has 19 residues.

The chain recombines TRBV5-1 with TRBJ2-2; 8 nucleotides line up with TRBD1. The germline gives CDR1 SGHRS, CDR2 YFSETQ. The CDR3 is 16 amino acids. V lost 3 bases, J lost 5 bases, and 9 bases stayed unmatched. The CDR3 nucleotides read TGCGCCAGCAGCTCGGACAGGGCGAGGAGTACCGGGGAGCTGTTTTTT. Its protein product is CASSSDRARSTGELFF.

V is TRBV4-1 and J is TRBJ2-7; TRBD2 agrees at 11 bases. Trimming cost V 0 bases and J 6 bases; bases outside gene matches: 10. Germline V gene lookup returns CDR1 MGHRA and CDR2 YSYEKL. There are 17 residues in the CDR3. CDR3 bases: TGCGCCAGCAGCCAAGACATGGTAGCGGGAGGGGGCGGCGAGCAGTACTTC. Encoded protein: CASSQDMVAGGGGEQYF.

The J gene is TRBJ1-2, the V gene TRBV30; no clear D. V shed 4 bases and J shed 5 bases, with 8 bases lying between them. Germline assignment: CDR1 GTSNPN and CDR2 SVGIG (reference sequence). The CDR3 contains 11 residues. The CDR3 loop is CAWIGVYGYTF. The DNA of the CDR3 is TGTGCCTGGATCGGAGTTTATGGCTACACCTTC.

This sequence joins TRBV27 and TRBJ2-3; TRBD2 is a possible D gene (5 bases). There are 16 residues in the CDR3. V shed 5 bases and J shed 2 bases, with 17 bases lying between them. In germline, CDR1 is MNHEY, CDR2 SMNVEV (reference sequence). The CDR3: CASSAQLEDNTDTQYF. CDR3 nucleotides: TGTGCCAGCAGTGCTCAACTAGAAGACAACACAGATACGCAGTATTTT.

The J gene is TRBJ2-5, the V gene TRBV6-5, with TRBD1 matching 7 bases. The CDR3 loop spans 15 amino acids. Trimming cost V 3 bases and J 5 bases; bases outside gene matches: 9. From germline, CDR1 is MNHEY and CDR2 SVGAGI. The CDR3 sequence is CASSYHGTAGETQYF. Here the CDR3 DNA reads TGTGCCAGCAGTTATCACGGGACAGCAGGGGAGACCCAGTACTTC.

The V call is TRBV19, the J call TRBJ1-5, with D possibly being TRBD1 (5 bases). CDR1 LNHDA and CDR2 SQIVND come from the germline V gene (reference sequence). Deletions cut 4 bases from V and 2 bases from J, with 18 bases between. The CDR3 totals 17 residues. CDR3 region: CASSTLRQSWGNQPQHF. The CDR3 region has the DNA TGTGCCAGTAGTACCCTCAGACAGTCCTGGGGCAATCAGCCCCAGCATTTT.

This sequence joins TRBV28 and TRBJ2-3; TRBD2 matches 13 bases. CDR1 and CDR2 (germline): MDHEN, SYDVKM. Germline trimming cut 5 bases from V and 0 bases from J; bases unmatched to any gene: 5. This CDR3 has 17 amino acids. This chain's CDR3 is CASSPAGLAGSTDTQYF. In DNA form, the CDR3 reads TGTGCCAGCAGTCCCGCGGGACTAGCGGGGAGCACAGATACGCAGTATTTT.

This chain joins TRBV27 and TRBJ2-7; D ambiguous. Deletions cut 0 bases from V and 7 bases from J, with 16 bases between. CDR1 is MNHEY and CDR2 is SMNVEV in the germline V gene (reference sequence). CDR3 length: 15 residues. The CDR3 spells CASSLSPLITREQYF. The CDR3 nucleotides are TGTGCCAGCAGTTTATCTCCCCTAATAACGAGAGAGCAGTACTTC.

This sequence joins TRBV4-2 and TRBJ2-7, with 13 bases identical to TRBD2. Germline lookup yields CDR1 LGHNA and CDR2 YNFKEQ. Trimming took 0 bases from V and 3 from J; bases not matched to a gene: 8. The CDR3 is made up of 18 amino acids. CDR3 protein: CASSQDSGRTSGSYEQYF. The CDR3 DNA reads as TGTGCCAGCAGCCAAGATTCAGGGCGGACTAGCGGGAGCTACGAGCAGTACTTC.

The V and J genes are TRBV7-3 and TRBJ2-1, with 7 nucleotides matching TRBD2. CDR1 and CDR2 from the germline V gene are SGHTA and FQGTGA. Unmatched junction bases numbered 5, after V lost 2 bases and J lost 4 bases. This CDR3 is 15 amino acids long. CDR3 amino acids: CASSLAGVRYNEQFF. CDR3 DNA: TGTGCCAGCAGCTTAGCGGGAGTGCGTTACAATGAGCAGTTCTTC.

The chain couples TRBV10-3 to TRBJ2-3; 8 bases are a match to TRBD2. V shed 2 bases and J 3 bases; nucleotides not matched to a gene: 7. The CDR3 runs to 16 residues. The germline V gene has CDR1 ENHRY and CDR2 SYGVKD. The chain's CDR3 is CAISERLAGITDTQYF. The CDR3 DNA sequence: TGTGCCATCAGTGAGCGTTTAGCGGGAATTACAGATACGCAGTATTTT.

The chain carries TRBV7-2 and TRBJ1-1; a weak D match, TRBD1 (6 bases). Germline CDR1 SGHTA, CDR2 FQGNSA. This CDR3 has 15 amino acids. The germline V and J ends were trimmed by 7 bases and 5 bases, with 20 bases remaining between them. CDR3 sequence (DNA): TGTGCCAGCACCGTACGGGGGGGCCGAGTAACTGAAGCTTTCTTT. It codes for CASTVRGGRVTEAFF.

The chain carries TRBV5-1 and TRBJ2-3; TRBD2 matches 7 bases. With 0 bases clipped from V and 1 base from J, the junction kept 5 bases outside the gene matches. Per the germline V gene, CDR1 is SGHRS and CDR2 is YFSETQ. The CDR3 covers 16 residues. The CDR3 region has the DNA TGCGCCAGCAGCTTGGCATGGGACTACGGCACAGATACGCAGTATTTT. Translation gives CASSLAWDYGTDTQYF.

The CDR3 region has the DNA TGTGCCACTCTAGGGGGGGCCCACACTGAAGCTTTCTTT. Translating gives CATLGGAHTEAFF. The V and J genes are TRBV6-5 and TRBJ1-1; D perhaps matches TRBD1 (6 bases). CDR1 is MNHEY and CDR2 is SVGAGI in the germline V gene. The CDR3 covers 13 residues. Trimming left V 10 bases short and J 3 bases short, with 15 bases between.

The chain links TRBV7-8 to TRBJ2-3; TRBD2 matches 10 bases. Germline lookup yields CDR1 SGHVS and CDR2 FQNEAQ. The CDR3 has 16 amino acids. The V and J ends lost 5 bases and 4 bases, in that order; junction bases with no gene match: 9. CDR3 in DNA: TGTGCCAGCAGCCCCCCCAGCGGGAGGGTGCCAGATACGCAGTATTTT. Amino acids: CASSPPSGRVPDTQYF.

The genes are TRBV7-2 and TRBJ2-7, with D perhaps matching TRBD1 (5 bases). Trimming stripped 5 bases from V and 5 bases from J, with 19 bases between. Germline V lookup: CDR1 SGHTA, CDR2 FQGNSA. This CDR3 spans 15 amino acids. This CDR3 reads CASSLGASGNNEQYF. CDR3 coding DNA: TGTGCCAGCAGCCTAGGGGCTTCAGGGAACAACGAGCAGTACTTC.

The CDR3 reads CASSLAPTGSKNIQYF. For the CDR3, the DNA is TGTGCCAGCAGCTTAGCCCCGACAGGCTCCAAAAACATTCAGTACTTC. The chain employs TRBV11-3 and TRBJ2-4; maybe TRBD1 (6 bases). V was trimmed by 1 base and J by 2 bases, leaving 12 bases between them. There are 16 residues in the CDR3. Germline assignment: CDR1 SGHNT and CDR2 YENEEA. Complete variable domain (other parts from reference TRBV11-3 and TRBJ2-4): EAGVVQSPRYKIIEKKQPVAFWCNPISGHNTLYWYLQNLGQGPELLIRYENEEAVDDSQLPKDRFSAERLKGVDSTLKIQPAELGDSAVYLCASSLAPTGSKNIQYFGAGTRLSVL.

The chain combines TRBV2 with TRBJ2-2; tentatively, D is TRBD1 (5 bases). Germline CDR1 and CDR2: SNHLY and FYNNEI. The CDR3 has 15 residues. The V gene lost 7 bases and the J gene lost 5 bases, with 17 bases spanning the gap. In DNA, the CDR3 is TGTGCCAGCAATAACCGGCAGGGTGGGACCGGGGAGCTGTTTTTT. This encodes CASNNRQGGTGELFF.

In this sample, this clone turned up many times. The J gene is TRBJ2-3, the V gene TRBV28; 7 nucleotides match TRBD2. CDR1 and CDR2 from the germline V gene are MDHEN and SYDVKM. This CDR3 is 12 amino acids long. J was trimmed by 10 bases and V by 6 bases; bases with no gene match: 7. The CDR3 protein is CASRARLAAQYF. The DNA for the CDR3 is TGTGCCAGCAGGGCCCGGCTAGCGGCGCAGTATTTT.

The genes are TRBV28 and TRBJ2-7, with TRBD1 identical over 12 bases. The V gene's germline CDR1 is MDHEN and CDR2 SYDVKM. V lost 3 bases, J lost 5 bases, and 5 bases stayed unmatched. CDR3 length equals 15 residues. In DNA, the CDR3 is TGTGCCAGCAGTTTCCACGGGACAGGGGGCAACGAGCAGTACTTC. Translation gives CASSFHGTGGNEQYF.